This entry is about one TCR beta chain. The antigen remains unidentified. Treatment noted: oral pan-JAK inhibitor, 5-10 mg twice daily. Researchers took lesional scalp punch biopsies and peripheral blood from people who were alopecia areata patients. RNA extraction was followed by reverse transcription into cDNA, which acted as the sequencing template. Profiled with immunoSEQ multiplex PCR; TCRdb holds only in-frame clones, not every one. The data show 130,000 or so clones, roughly 57% seen once. This record comes from a study of CD8+ T cells in alopecia areata. Looking at the study overall: Oral tofacitinib (5 to 10 mg twice daily) was administered to treated patients. Treated patients' severity was scored by percentage of affected scalp area.

Study-wide results and limits: Numerous clones, expanded in lesions, remained in scalp and blood during tofacitinib.

CDR3 length: 16 residues. The germline gives CDR1 LNHNV, CDR2 YYDKDF (reference sequence). The V end lost 2 bases, the J end lost 1 base, and 13 bases lay between the germline ends. The genes are TRBV15 and TRBJ2-3; D may correspond to TRBD1 or TRBD2 (5 bases each). The receptor was isolated from a human donor with alopecia areata. The starting material was CD4+ T cells sorted from blood, obtained at week 4, from a patient treated with tofacitinib. For the CDR3, the DNA is TGTGCCACCAGCAGATCTCCGGGACCCGGCACAGATACGCAGTATTTT. It is translated as CATSRSPGPGTDTQYF.